This TCR beta chain was sequenced in a study of spatial heterogeneity in lung cancer (dated 2019 in TCRdb). Concerning the study at large: Beta-chain transcripts were consistently detected in greater numbers than alpha-chain transcripts, which likely reflects a higher abundance of beta-chain transcripts. TCR alpha and beta repertoires were quantitatively compared across multiple tumor regions, matched nontumor lung and blood in non-small cell lung cancer. The study linked features of the TCR repertoire to counts of nonsynonymous mutations, which were determined by whole-exome sequencing of tumor tissue. At surgery, hundreds of tumor regions, roughly 62 matched nontumor lung samples and 56 PBMC samples were TCR-sequenced for both alpha and beta chains. In tumor regions, TCR transcript counts showed a strong correlation with a T cell transcriptional module score derived from matched bulk RNA-seq. In the raw uncorrected reads, each unique combination of TCR and UMI appeared more than ten times on average.

The method was 5' RACE. Sequencing used a NextSeq 500. The TCR library protocol attached a unique molecular identifier to each TCR cDNA molecule to allow correction of PCR and sequencing errors. The published analysis was carried out like this. TCR identification, UMI-based error correction and CDR3 extraction were performed with Decombinator tools. TCRs above a frequency of 2 per 1,000, corresponding to the top 1% of the tumor frequency distribution, were defined as expanded. Expanded tumor TCRs were classed as regional if statistically deemed absent (corrected P<0.05) from at least one tumor region, otherwise ubiquitous. Renyi diversity was calculated using the R vegan package after each repertoire was subsampled 100 times to 5,000 TCRs. To build CDR3 similarity networks, amino acid triplet string-kernel similarity was used, and CDR3s were connected when their pairwise similarity was above 0.82. TCRdb reprocessing: public reads trimmed at Q25 with fastp, clones called with MiXCR, in-frame beta chains kept. Entries are consolidated by CDR3 protein sequence, retaining the most common genes and DNA. Here the V and J calls rest on TCRdb's processing, not on the authors' analysis. The sample table holds fewer than 20,000 distinct CDR3 sequences, of which 5% to 6% were seen once. The ten largest clones represent around a tenth of the sample.

From its cysteine to its phenylalanine, the CDR3 spans 13 amino acids. Only the CDR3 region is kept as DNA, spanning 39 bases read in frame from base 1. Via the germline V gene, CDR1 is SGHTA and CDR2 FQGNSA. Trimming accounts for 2 bases at V and 4 bases at J, while the number of junction bases matched to no gene is 2. This clonotype was detected ten times or more. The antigen it binds to is not known. Per-base quality was not reported, and no clone a single base away is much larger than it. Since the library was made to target alpha chains, this beta chain is a stray read and its abundance is not meaningful. This specimen's time point label, per the study, means: sample taken at primary tumor resection. Samples were obtained from approximately 76 patients with early-stage, untreated non-small cell lung cancer from the lung TRACERx cohort. Whole RNA extracted from tumor and nontumor lung tissue, or from cryopreserved PBMC samples, was used for TCR sequencing without cell sorting. A patient was chosen for TCR sequencing only when enough RNA was available from at least two tumor regions. A lung pathologist reviewed the tumor and adjacent nontumor lung specimens before the specimens were selected.

Overall study results and their limits: Confirming at a functional level the hypothesis that regional TCRs recognize regional mutations was considered to require additional single-cell paired TCR alpha and beta sequencing. TCR-seq was estimated to cover only approximately 6.6% of tumor T cells for alpha chains and approximately 13% for beta chains. The tumor nonsynonymous mutation count correlated with the number of expanded intratumoral alpha and beta TCRs. Counts of ubiquitous and regional expanded TCRs were found to correlate with counts of ubiquitous and regional nonsynonymous mutations, respectively.

This specimen consisted of lung tumor tissue, obtained at surgery. The sequence is built from TRBV7-2 and TRBJ2-7, and 7 bases in between align with TRBD2. The sequence was obtained from a female donor with early-stage non-small cell lung cancer. For the CDR3, the sequence is CASSLTSVYEQYF. The DNA reads TGTGCCAGCAGCTTAACTAGCGTATACGAGCAGTACTTC.